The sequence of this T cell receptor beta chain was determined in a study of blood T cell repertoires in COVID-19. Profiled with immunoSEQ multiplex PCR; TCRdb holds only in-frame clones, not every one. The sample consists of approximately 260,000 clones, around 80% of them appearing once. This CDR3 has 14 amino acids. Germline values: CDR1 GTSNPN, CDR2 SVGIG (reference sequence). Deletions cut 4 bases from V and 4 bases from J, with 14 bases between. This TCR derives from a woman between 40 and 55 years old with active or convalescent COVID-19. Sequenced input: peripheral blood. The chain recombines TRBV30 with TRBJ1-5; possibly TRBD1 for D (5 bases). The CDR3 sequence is CAWTRAGGNQPQHF. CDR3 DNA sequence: TGTGCCTGGACCAGGGCAGGAGGGAATCAGCCCCAGCATTTT.